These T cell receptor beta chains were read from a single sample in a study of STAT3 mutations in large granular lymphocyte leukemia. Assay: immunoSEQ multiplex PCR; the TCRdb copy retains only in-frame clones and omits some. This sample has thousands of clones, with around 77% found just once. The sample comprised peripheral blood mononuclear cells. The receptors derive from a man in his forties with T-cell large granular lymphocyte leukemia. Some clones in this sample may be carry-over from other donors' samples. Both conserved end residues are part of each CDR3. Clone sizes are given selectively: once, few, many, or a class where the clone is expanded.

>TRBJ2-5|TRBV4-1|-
CASSQEGEGETQYF
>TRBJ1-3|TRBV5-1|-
CASSLQGIGSGNTIYF
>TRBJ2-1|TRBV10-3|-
CAISFRRGEDNEQFF
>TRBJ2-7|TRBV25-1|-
CASNAETGAYEQYF
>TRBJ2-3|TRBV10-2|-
CASRDPFTDTQYF
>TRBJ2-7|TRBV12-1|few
CATLRHSSYEQYF
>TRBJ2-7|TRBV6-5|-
CASSRENTGGHEQYF
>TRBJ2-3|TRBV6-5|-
CASRTSPHTDTQYF
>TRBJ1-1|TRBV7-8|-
CASSLQNTEAFF
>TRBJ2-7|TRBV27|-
CASSHTSGSSYEQYF
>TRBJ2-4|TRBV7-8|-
CASSLEGRGENIQYF
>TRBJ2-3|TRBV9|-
CASSRAGAATDTQYF
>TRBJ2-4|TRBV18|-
CASSLKTGENGIQYF
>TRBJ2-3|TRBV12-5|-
CASGLVNSTDTQYF
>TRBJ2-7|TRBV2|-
CASWGLKGLEQYF
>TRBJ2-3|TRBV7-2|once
CASSLALGRDTQYF
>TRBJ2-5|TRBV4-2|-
CASSQGQHGSETQYF
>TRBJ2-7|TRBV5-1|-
CASSLGVLAQTNEQYF
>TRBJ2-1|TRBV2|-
CASSEAGGLLNEQFF
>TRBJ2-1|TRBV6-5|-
CASSRQGYNEQFF
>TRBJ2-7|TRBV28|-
CASRNHKGGRGGPYEQYF
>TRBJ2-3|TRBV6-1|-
CASTRASTDTQYF
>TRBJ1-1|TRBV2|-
CADGQVTEAFF
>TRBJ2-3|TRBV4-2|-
CASSFKRRALDTQYF
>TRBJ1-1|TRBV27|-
CASSARELGTEAFF
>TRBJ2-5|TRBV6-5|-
CASSYSLGRKETQYF
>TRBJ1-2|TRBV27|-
CASSLLGTGLGYTF
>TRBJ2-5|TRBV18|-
CASSPLFSSGGRQETQYF
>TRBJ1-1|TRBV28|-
CASSLGGWGEAFF
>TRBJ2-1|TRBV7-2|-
CASSSPLLTEQFF
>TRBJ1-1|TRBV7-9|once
CALAWQGNTEAFF
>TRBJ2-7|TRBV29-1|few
CSVGRSTLTGTSGSYEQYF
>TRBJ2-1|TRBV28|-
CASSLYGNEQFF
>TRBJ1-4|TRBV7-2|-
CASSLATGVNEKLFF
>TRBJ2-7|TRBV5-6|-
CASSFGILGGSYEQYF
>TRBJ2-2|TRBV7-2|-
CASSLYRVNTGELFF
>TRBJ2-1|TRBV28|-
CASSLPSAGKQFF
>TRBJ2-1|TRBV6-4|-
CASSALGQGPYNEQFF
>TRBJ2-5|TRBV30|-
CAWSVGTGTQETQYF
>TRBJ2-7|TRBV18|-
CASSPAWDSYEQYF
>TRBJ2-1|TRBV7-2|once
CASSPHATGTYNEQFF
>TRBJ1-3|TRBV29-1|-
CSARTEGNTIYF
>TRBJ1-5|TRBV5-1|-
CASSLGLNSNQPQHF
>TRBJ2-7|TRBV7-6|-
CASSSGQISTYEQYF
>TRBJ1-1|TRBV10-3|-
CAIRTGPRDTEAFF
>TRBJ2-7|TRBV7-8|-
CASSTGTGSYEQYF
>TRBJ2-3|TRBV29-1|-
CSVELAGAGDTQYF
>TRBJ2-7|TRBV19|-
CASKAHPDVEYF
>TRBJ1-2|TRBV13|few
CASSLVRSGYTF
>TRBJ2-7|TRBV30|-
CAWRTGVLEQYF
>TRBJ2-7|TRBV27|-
CASRGLSYEQYF
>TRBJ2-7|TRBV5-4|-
CASSFGRGANYEQYF
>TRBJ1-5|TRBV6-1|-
CASSELSGYSNQPQHF
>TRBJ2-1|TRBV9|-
CASSVVIADYNEQFF
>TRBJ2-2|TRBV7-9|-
CASRQQGRNTGELFF